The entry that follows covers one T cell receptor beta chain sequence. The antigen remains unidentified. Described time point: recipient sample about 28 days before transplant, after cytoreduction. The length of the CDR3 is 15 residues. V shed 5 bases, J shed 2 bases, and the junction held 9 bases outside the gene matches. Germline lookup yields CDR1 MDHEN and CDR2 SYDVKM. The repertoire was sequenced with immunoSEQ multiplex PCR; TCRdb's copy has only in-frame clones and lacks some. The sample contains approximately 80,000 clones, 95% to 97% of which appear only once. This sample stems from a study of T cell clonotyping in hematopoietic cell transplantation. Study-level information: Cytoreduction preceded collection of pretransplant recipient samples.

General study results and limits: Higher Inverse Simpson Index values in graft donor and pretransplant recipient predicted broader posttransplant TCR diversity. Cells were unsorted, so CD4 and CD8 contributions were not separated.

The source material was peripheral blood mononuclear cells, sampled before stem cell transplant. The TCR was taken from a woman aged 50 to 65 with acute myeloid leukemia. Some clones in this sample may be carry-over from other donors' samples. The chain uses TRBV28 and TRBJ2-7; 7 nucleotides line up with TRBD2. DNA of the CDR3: TGTGCCAGCAGTCCCCCGGGCGGGAGCACCTACGAGCAGTACTTC. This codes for CASSPPGGSTYEQYF.